The next 23 T cell receptor beta chains were all read from a single sample in a study of blood T cell repertoires in COVID-19 (dated by TCRdb to 2019 to 2021). The method was the immunoSEQ multiplex PCR assay. Sourced from immuneACCESS, this table was stored by TCRdb with only in-frame sequences that have V and J called. A share of the clones is absent; for the studies checked, an unresolved V gene accounts for under half, and the remainder has no known explanation. The sample table lists about 200,000 clones, 85% to 90% of them with a count of one. Jointly, the top ten make up 1.5% of the sample. The sequenced sample was peripheral blood. These receptors originate from a man aged 18 to 30 with active or convalescent COVID-19.

This sequence joins TRBV30 and TRBJ2-1; TRBD2 agrees at 8 bases. Trimming removed 1 base from V and 6 bases from J; junction bases left unmatched: 8. The CDR3 is made up of 15 amino acids. Germline V gene lookup returns CDR1 GTSNPN and CDR2 SVGIG (reference sequence). The CDR3 spells CAWSGIAGSINEQFF. The CDR3 DNA is TGTGCCTGGAGTGGGATAGCGGGGTCGATCAATGAGCAGTTCTTC.

The chain employs TRBV24-1 and TRBJ2-1; TRBD1 matches 9 bases. Germline V gene lookup returns CDR1 KGHDR and CDR2 SFDVKD. The V segment lost 9 bases and the J segment 6 bases; nucleotides outside the gene matches: 5. This CDR3 has 13 residues. The CDR3 spells CATGQGISNEQFF. CDR3 DNA sequence: TGTGCCACCGGACAGGGGATTTCCAATGAGCAGTTCTTC.

V gene TRBV6-5 combines with J gene TRBJ2-4; 11 bases agree with TRBD1. V shed 2 bases and J 5 bases; nucleotides not matched to a gene: 5. Germline V gene lookup returns CDR1 MNHEY and CDR2 SVGAGI. CDR3 size: 16 residues. The CDR3 DNA is TGTGCCAGCAGTTACGGACAGGGGGCGCATGAAAACATTCAGTACTTC. This translates into CASSYGQGAHENIQYF.

J is TRBJ1-1 and V is TRBV28; weak D call: TRBD1 (5 bases). V was trimmed by 6 bases and J by 6 bases, leaving 11 bases between them. The CDR3 contains 12 residues. CDR1 is MDHEN, CDR2 SYDVKM, per germline. The DNA of the CDR3 is TGTGCCAGCAGGGAGGGAGGGGCTGAAGCTTTCTTT. It specifies CASREGGAEAFF.

The chain is built from TRBV6-5 and TRBJ1-1; D is uncertain. Germline V gene data show CDR1 as MNHEY and CDR2 as SVGAGI. The V and J ends lost 8 bases and 3 bases respectively, with 13 bases between them. The CDR3 is 13 amino acids. The CDR3 region is CASHPEADTEAFF. In nucleotides, the CDR3 is TGTGCCAGCCACCCGGAGGCGGACACTGAAGCTTTCTTT.

The genes are TRBV30 and TRBJ1-4; D is uncertain. V gave up 5 bases and J gave up 5 bases, with 6 bases separating them. The CDR3 contains 11 residues. The germline gives CDR1 GTSNPN, CDR2 SVGIG (reference sequence). In nucleotides, the CDR3 is TGTGCCTGGGGCGTGAATGAAAAACTGTTTTTT. This translates into CAWGVNEKLFF.

The chain employs TRBV3-1 (or the pseudogene TRBV3-2) and TRBJ2-5; maybe TRBD2 (6 bases). The germline gives CDR1 LGHDT, CDR2 YNNKEL (reference sequence). This CDR3 spans 16 amino acids. V gave up 1 base and J gave up 6 bases, with 18 bases separating them. The CDR3 coding sequence is TGTGCCAGCAGCCAAGTTGTGCGCGGGGATACGCAGACCCAGTACTTC. Translating it yields CASSQVVRGDTQTQYF.

The genes are TRBV30 and TRBJ1-1; TRBD1 is a possible D gene (6 bases). The CDR3 length is 17 residues. V was shortened by 2 bases and J by 5 bases, with 24 bases between the two germline ends. CDR1 and CDR2 from the germline V gene are GTSNPN and SVGIG (reference sequence). The CDR3 sequence is CAWSPKGNRVVITEAFF. Here the CDR3 DNA reads TGTGCCTGGAGTCCGAAGGGGAACAGGGTGGTCATTACTGAAGCTTTCTTT.

The rearrangement uses TRBV29-1 and TRBJ1-1; 7 bases line up with TRBD1. CDR3 length: 13 residues. Losses at the gene ends were 3 bases for V and 3 bases for J; bases not matched to a gene: 4. Germline V CDR1 and CDR2: SQVTM, ANQGSEA. The CDR3 DNA follows: TGCAGCGTTGAGGCAGGGGGTTACACTGAAGCTTTCTTT. Amino acid sequence: CSVEAGGYTEAFF.

The V gene is TRBV7-6, the J gene TRBJ2-1; 8 bases align to TRBD2. The CDR3 extends over 15 amino acids. The V and J ends lost 3 bases and 9 bases, in that order; junction bases with no gene match: 10. Looked up from germline, CDR1 is SGHVS and CDR2 is FNYEAQ. The CDR3 nucleotides read TGTGCCAGCAGCTTTAGTGGGGGACTAGTCAGTGAGCAGTTCTTC. It codes for CASSFSGGLVSEQFF. Full variable domain (remainder filled in from reference TRBV7-6 and TRBJ2-1): GAGVSQSPRYKVTKRGQDVALRCDPISGHVSLYWYRQALGQGPEFLTYFNYEAQQDKSGLPNDRFSAERPEGSISTLTIQRTEQRDSAMYRCASSFSGGLVSEQFFGPGTRLTVL.

The CDR3 spells CASSWSGTQETQYF. CDR3 bases: TGCGCCAGCAGTTGGTCAGGAACGCAAGAGACCCAGTACTTC. The genes are TRBV5-1 and TRBJ2-5, with D hard to call. The CDR3 length is 14 residues. Germline V gives CDR1 SGHRS, CDR2 YFSETQ. The V end lost 5 bases, the J end lost 2 bases, and 13 bases lay between the germline ends.

This chain connects TRBV10-1 to TRBJ2-3; perhaps TRBD2 as D (6 bases). Trimming removed 2 bases at V and 7 bases at J, with 13 bases between. Germline CDR1 reads WNHNN; CDR2 reads SYGVQD (reference sequence). CDR3 length: 14 amino acids. CDR3 protein: CASSETGRRHTQYF. In DNA form, the CDR3 reads TGCGCCAGCAGTGAGACGGGGAGGAGGCATACGCAGTATTTT.

V and J are TRBV7-3 and TRBJ2-3, with TRBD2 identical over 8 bases. The CDR3 spans 20 residues. After removal of 3 bases from V and 0 bases from J, the junction contained 17 bases not matched to a gene. The germline V gene encodes CDR1 SGHTA and CDR2 FQGTGA. The CDR3: CASSFFPAIPGGPSTDTQYF. In DNA form, the CDR3 reads TGTGCCAGCAGCTTTTTCCCGGCTATACCGGGAGGGCCAAGCACAGATACGCAGTATTTT.

This chain joins TRBV24-1 and TRBJ2-5; D is possibly TRBD1 (5 bases). The CDR3 totals 15 residues. V was pared by 1 base and J by 2 bases, with 10 bases between. CDR1 and CDR2 (germline): KGHDR, SFDVKD. CDR3 nucleotide sequence: TGTGCCACCAGTGATTTCCCAGGGATTCAAGAGACCCAGTACTTC. Encoded protein: CATSDFPGIQETQYF.

The chain links TRBV4-2 to TRBJ1-1, with D unclear. CDR3 length: 13 amino acids. Germline CDR1 reads LGHNA; CDR2 reads YNFKEQ. Trimming stripped 0 bases from V and 8 bases from J, with 10 bases between. CDR3 bases: TGTGCCAGCAGCCAAGAGTCATTGCAGGAAGCTTTCTTT. Amino acid sequence: CASSQESLQEAFF.

This clone was detected only once. The J gene is TRBJ2-3, the V gene TRBV11-3; TRBD2 matches 8 bases. Germline CDR1 reads SGHNT; CDR2 reads YENEEA. The V segment lost 1 base and the J segment 6 bases; nucleotides outside the gene matches: 6. The CDR3 is made up of 15 amino acids. CDR3 sequence: CASSLVAGGGDTQYF. The CDR3 DNA sequence: TGTGCCAGCAGCTTAGTGGCGGGAGGAGGCGATACGCAGTATTTT.

V gene TRBV6-4 combines with J gene TRBJ2-3; the match to TRBD2 covers 7 bases. From germline, CDR1 is MRHNA and CDR2 SNTAGT. The CDR3 runs 14 residues. With V trimmed by 8 bases and J by 3 bases, 8 bases remained unmatched. The CDR3, as DNA: TGTGCCAGCTCTCGGAGCGGGACTACAGATACGCAGTATTTT. It translates to CASSRSGTTDTQYF.

With respect to this clone: This same CDR3 is encoded by further DNA sequences in the sample. The chain links TRBV3-1 (or the pseudogene TRBV3-2) to TRBJ1-1; the D is unclear. V was clipped by 1 base and J by 0 bases, with 6 bases between them. From germline, CDR1 is LGHDT and CDR2 YNNKEL (reference sequence). The CDR3 has 14 residues. This chain's CDR3 is CASSQAVMNTEAFF. The CDR3 DNA is TGTGCCAGCAGCCAAGCGGTTATGAACACTGAAGCTTTCTTT.

This chain links TRBV6-4 with TRBJ1-5; 10 positions match TRBD1. Trimming took 0 bases from V and 2 from J; bases not matched to a gene: 13. Germline V gene sequence: CDR1 MRHNA, CDR2 SNTAGT. CDR3 size: 20 residues. The chain's CDR3 is CASSDSQGGQGFRGNQPQHF. The CDR3 region has the DNA TGTGCCAGCAGTGACTCGCAGGGGGGACAGGGGTTTCGAGGCAATCAGCCCCAGCATTTT.

This chain links TRBV19 with TRBJ1-3; 8 bases line up with TRBD1. The CDR3 loop spans 15 amino acids. The germline V gene encodes CDR1 LNHDA and CDR2 SQIVND (reference sequence). Trimming removed 5 bases from V and 2 bases from J; junction bases left unmatched: 5. The CDR3 is CASSLQGVTGNTIYF. In DNA form, the CDR3 reads TGTGCCAGTAGTTTACAGGGGGTCACTGGAAACACCATATATTTT.

This chain joins TRBV6-6 and TRBJ1-6; the match to TRBD1 covers 7 bases. CDR3 length: 15 residues. Germline CDR1 reads MNHNY; CDR2 reads SVGAGI (reference sequence). With V trimmed by 7 bases and J by 7 bases, 10 bases remained unmatched. CDR3 protein: CASTFKDRANSPLHF. CDR3 in DNA: TGTGCCAGCACCTTCAAAGACAGGGCAAATTCACCCCTCCACTTT.

On this clone itself: An end of the junction differs from the germline gene, which may be a read error. J is TRBJ2-2 and V is TRBV19; a possible D gene is TRBD2 (8 bases). Germline CDR1 is LNHDA and CDR2 is SQIVND (reference sequence). This CDR3 contains 17 residues. CDR3: CASSIRQGGLATEELFF. The CDR3, as DNA: TGTGCCAGTAGTATTCGACAGGGCGGACTAGCTACCGAGGAGCTGTTTTTT.

This clone appeared once. V usage is TRBV10-3 and J usage is TRBJ2-3, with TRBD2 matching 11 bases. The CDR3 has 16 amino acids. The V gene's germline CDR1 is ENHRY and CDR2 SYGVKD. V trimming: 4 bases; J trimming: 8 bases; junction bases outside the gene matches: 11. CDR3 protein: CAISGTSGRSLGTQYF. The CDR3 DNA follows: TGTGCCATCAGTGGAACTAGCGGGAGATCCCTCGGTACGCAGTATTTT.